Below are 23 T cell receptor beta chains sequenced from a single sample in a study of response to subunit inactivated influenza vaccine. TCRdb ran MiXCR on the RT-PCR reads and lists one entry per CDR3 protein. The sample lists under 850,000 distinct CDR3 sequences, around 20% occurring once. The sequences come from PBMCs from blood, collected 4 to 6 days after vaccination. The receptors stem from a man aged 50 to 60 who received an inactivated influenza vaccine.

The chain couples TRBV9 to TRBJ2-2; 13 bases line up with TRBD2. CDR3 length: 16 amino acids. The V gene's germline CDR1 is SGDLS and CDR2 YYNGEE. V gave up 3 bases and J gave up 3 bases; unmatched junction bases: 2. The CDR3: CASSATSGRDTGELFF. In nucleotides, the CDR3 is TGTGCCAGCAGCGCAACTAGCGGGAGGGACACCGGGGAGCTGTTTTTT. The whole variable domain, filled in from reference TRBV9 and TRBJ2-2, reads DSGVTQTPKHLITATGQRVTLRCSPRSGDLSVYWYQQSLDQGLQFLIQYYNGEERAKGNILERFSAQQFPDLHSELNLSSLELGDSALYFCASSATSGRDTGELFFGEGSRLTVL.

This clonotype was observed many times. This chain uses TRBV29-1 with TRBJ1-1, with 9 bases fitting TRBD1. The CDR3 runs to 14 residues. Germline V gene lookup returns CDR1 SQVTM and CDR2 ANQGSEA. J gave up 4 bases and V 6 bases, and 9 bases lay outside the gene matches. Here the CDR3 reads CSVRTGGRGTEAFF. The CDR3 coding sequence is TGCAGCGTCCGTACAGGGGGCAGGGGCACTGAAGCTTTCTTT.

This clonotype has at least ten counts. The CDR3: CASSLAPPDTQYF. The CDR3 DNA is TGTGCCAGCAGCTTGGCTCCTCCAGATACGCAGTATTTT. The J gene is TRBJ2-3, the V gene TRBV7-6; unclear D gene. The germline CDR1 and CDR2 sequences are SGHVS and FNYEAQ. V was cut by 3 bases and J by 4 bases, with 8 bases left in between. CDR3 length equals 13 residues.

This chain uses TRBV4-1 with TRBJ2-1; tentatively, D is TRBD1 (6 bases). V gave up 2 bases and J gave up 7 bases, with 12 bases separating them. This CDR3 has 14 residues. From germline, CDR1 is MGHRA and CDR2 YSYEKL. The CDR3 reads CASSQLGTLNEQFF. CDR3 bases: TGCGCCAGCAGCCAACTCGGGACACTTAATGAGCAGTTCTTC.

This clonotype was detected many times. This sequence joins TRBV12-3 or TRBV12-4 and TRBJ2-7; D is unresolved. The CDR3 runs to 11 residues. V was shortened by 7 bases and J by 1 base, with 5 bases between the two germline ends. CDR3 bases: TGTGCCAGCACCCTTTCCTACGAGCAGTACTTC. It codes for CASTLSYEQYF.

In its sample, this clonotype was seen many times. The chain joins TRBV9 to TRBJ2-3; D not resolved. The germline gives CDR1 SGDLS, CDR2 YYNGEE. The V end lost 4 bases, the J end lost 4 bases, and 19 bases lay between the germline ends. This CDR3 contains 16 residues. The CDR3 DNA is TGTGCCAGCAGCCCAGATGGGCCCAGGTCGGCAGATACGCAGTATTTT. It encodes CASSPDGPRSADTQYF.

V and J are TRBV4-3 and TRBJ2-7; TRBD1 matches 10 bases. This CDR3 spans 15 amino acids. Trimming at V came to 3 bases and at J to 2 bases, leaving 4 bases not matched to a gene. Germline V lookup: CDR1 LGHNA, CDR2 YSLEER. The CDR3 bases are TGCGCCAGCAGCCATTACGGACAGGGGGCCTACGAGCAGTACTTC. It yields the protein CASSHYGQGAYEQYF.

This clonotype was observed a handful of times. V and J are TRBV27 and TRBJ2-5; 10 nucleotides align to TRBD2. The ends lost 5 bases at V and 5 bases at J; junction bases unmatched: 14. The germline V gene encodes CDR1 MNHEY and CDR2 SMNVEV (reference sequence). CDR3 length equals 17 residues. CDR3 residues: CASSRGAAGGPTETQYF. CDR3 nucleotide sequence: TGTGCCAGCAGTAGAGGTGCAGCGGGAGGGCCGACTGAGACCCAGTACTTC.

This clonotype has just a few counts. J is TRBJ2-7 and V is TRBV20-1, with D possibly being TRBD1 (6 bases). The V gene's germline CDR1 is DFQATT and CDR2 SNEGSKA (reference sequence). V lost 5 bases, J lost 3 bases, and 14 bases lay in between. The CDR3 runs to 13 residues. The CDR3 sequence is CSALGTINYEQYF. CDR3 sequence (DNA): TGCAGTGCTCTCGGGACAATCAACTACGAGCAGTACTTC.

In DNA form, the CDR3 reads TGTGCCAGCAGCCCGTACAGGGAATGGGGCTACGAGCAGTACTTC. Translation: CASSPYREWGYEQYF. This chain links TRBV5-5 with TRBJ2-7; a weak D match, TRBD1 (6 bases). The CDR3 is 15 residues long. CDR1 is SGHKS, CDR2 YYEKEE, per germline (reference sequence). V was trimmed by 4 bases and J by 3 bases, leaving 17 bases between them.

This clonotype was seen ten or more times. The V call is TRBV28, the J call TRBJ2-1; 7 positions match TRBD2. Germline assignment: CDR1 MDHEN and CDR2 SYDVKM. V trimming: 5 bases; J trimming: 1 base; junction bases outside the gene matches: 5. This CDR3 contains 15 residues. The CDR3 loop reads CASSPGLGSYNEQFF. CDR3 DNA sequence: TGTGCCAGCAGTCCCGGACTAGGATCCTACAATGAGCAGTTCTTC.

The chain is built from TRBV7-9 and TRBJ2-5, with a possible D match to TRBD1 (6 bases). The CDR3 extends over 17 amino acids. The germline V and J ends were trimmed by 1 base and 4 bases, with 19 bases remaining between them. The V gene's germline CDR1 is SEHNR and CDR2 FQNEAQ (reference sequence). CDR3 protein: CASSLGADHARGETQYF. The CDR3 DNA reads TGTGCCAGCAGCTTAGGAGCGGACCACGCCAGGGGAGAGACCCAGTACTTC. Using reference TRBV7-9 and TRBJ2-5 for the parts outside the CDR3, the full variable domain is DTGVSQNPRHKITKRGQNVTFRCDPISEHNRLYWYRQTLGQGPEFLTYFQNEAQLEKSRLLSDRFSAERPKGSFSTLEIQRTEQGDSAMYLCASSLGADHARGETQYFGPGTRLLVL.

J is TRBJ2-6 and V is TRBV6-2 or TRBV6-3, with TRBD1 as a possible D gene (6 bases). The CDR3 is made up of 16 amino acids. The germline V gene encodes CDR1 MNHEY and CDR2 SVGEGT. V lost 6 bases to trimming and J lost 2 bases, with 14 bases between them. For the CDR3, the DNA is TGTGCCAGCAGGGACAGATCACTCCCTGGGGCCAACGTCCTGACTTTC. Residues: CASRDRSLPGANVLTF.

V gene TRBV20-1 combines with J gene TRBJ2-1, with D possibly matching TRBD2 (5 bases). CDR3 length equals 11 residues. Looked up from germline, CDR1 is DFQATT and CDR2 is SNEGSKA (reference sequence). Trimming removed 5 bases from V and 7 bases from J, with 9 bases in between. CDR3 coding DNA: TGCAGTGCTGGGCCGGGGAATGAGCAGTTCTTC. Encoded protein: CSAGPGNEQFF.

J is TRBJ1-1 and V is TRBV4-2, with unresolved D. The CDR3 covers 15 residues. The V gene's germline CDR1 is LGHNA and CDR2 YNFKEQ. V shed 1 base and J shed 12 bases, with 21 bases lying between them. For the CDR3, the DNA is TGTGCCAGCAGCCAAGGCGGGGTTCAACAAGGAGGGTCTTTCTTT. Translating gives CASSQGGVQQGGSFF.

This clonotype was counted only a few times. This is likely an artifact of a read error, given a far larger clone one base away. The gene calls are TRBV7-2 and TRBJ2-7; D unclear. The V gene lost 4 bases and the J gene lost 5 bases, with 6 bases spanning the gap. This CDR3 contains 11 residues. The V gene's germline CDR1 is SGHTA and CDR2 FQGNSA. The CDR3 here is CASSSGHEQYF. The DNA for the CDR3 is TGTGCCAGCAGCTCCGGGCACGAGCAGTACTTC.

The chain joins TRBV29-1 to TRBJ2-2, with 9 bases matching TRBD2. Germline V gene lookup returns CDR1 SQVTM and CDR2 ANQGSEA. This CDR3 contains 16 residues. The trim removed 6 bases at V and 0 bases at J, leaving 8 bases unmatched. The CDR3 DNA is TGCAGCGTCATCACAGCGGGAGGCACGAACACCGGGGAGCTGTTTTTT. Residues: CSVITAGGTNTGELFF.

This clonotype was observed a few times. The chain carries TRBV10-2 and TRBJ2-7, with D uncertain. CDR1 WSHSY and CDR2 SAAADI come from the germline V gene. This CDR3 region has 12 residues. Trimming removed 6 bases from V and 4 bases from J, with 10 bases in between. As DNA, the CDR3 is TGCGCCAGCAGGAGCCTAAATTACGAGCAGTACTTC. Translated, it gives CASRSLNYEQYF.

This clonotype was picked up a small number of times. The chain uses TRBV12-3 or TRBV12-4 and TRBJ2-1; D is undetermined. This CDR3 is 12 amino acids long. Trimming removed 10 bases at V and 5 bases at J, with 12 bases between. CDR3 nucleotide sequence: TGTGCCACCCAGAACAGAAACAATGAGCAGTTCTTC. Translation: CATQNRNNEQFF.

This clonotype was detected only a few times. The chain recombines TRBV11-2 with TRBJ2-5; no reliable D call. V lost 1 base, J lost 1 base, and 16 bases lay in between. The CDR3 extends over 17 amino acids. From germline, CDR1 is SGHAT and CDR2 FQNNGV. The CDR3 DNA reads TGTGCCAGCAGCTTAGGAGCTGGGAACAGATTCCAAGAGACCCAGTACTTC. Translation: CASSLGAGNRFQETQYF.

DNA for the CDR3: TGCGCCAGCAGCTCCCAGTCGGAACGCACTGAAGCTTTCTTT. It is translated as CASSSQSERTEAFF. The J gene is TRBJ1-1, the V gene TRBV5-1, with unresolved D. CDR3 size: 14 residues. Trimming took 3 bases from V and 4 from J, leaving 13 bases between them. Germline V gives CDR1 SGHRS, CDR2 YFSETQ.

This clonotype appeared a single time. The genes are TRBV20-1 and TRBJ2-7; 9 bases are a match to TRBD1. After removal of 5 bases from V and 4 bases from J, the junction contained 12 bases not matched to a gene. The CDR3 consists of 15 residues. Germline V gives CDR1 DFQATT, CDR2 SNEGSKA (reference sequence). DNA for the CDR3: TGCAGTGCTCTACAGGGGGCGGGCCAGGCGTACGAGCAGTACTTC. This encodes CSALQGAGQAYEQYF.

V is TRBV20-1 and J is TRBJ2-7; D remains unclear. This CDR3 contains 13 residues. CDR1 and CDR2 from the germline V gene are DFQATT and SNEGSKA (reference sequence). Trimming took off 6 bases at V and 7 bases at J, with 19 bases between the two ends. The CDR3 is CSAHLRAPREQYF. Here the CDR3 DNA reads TGCAGTGCCCACCTTCGGGCCCCTAGAGAGCAGTACTTC.